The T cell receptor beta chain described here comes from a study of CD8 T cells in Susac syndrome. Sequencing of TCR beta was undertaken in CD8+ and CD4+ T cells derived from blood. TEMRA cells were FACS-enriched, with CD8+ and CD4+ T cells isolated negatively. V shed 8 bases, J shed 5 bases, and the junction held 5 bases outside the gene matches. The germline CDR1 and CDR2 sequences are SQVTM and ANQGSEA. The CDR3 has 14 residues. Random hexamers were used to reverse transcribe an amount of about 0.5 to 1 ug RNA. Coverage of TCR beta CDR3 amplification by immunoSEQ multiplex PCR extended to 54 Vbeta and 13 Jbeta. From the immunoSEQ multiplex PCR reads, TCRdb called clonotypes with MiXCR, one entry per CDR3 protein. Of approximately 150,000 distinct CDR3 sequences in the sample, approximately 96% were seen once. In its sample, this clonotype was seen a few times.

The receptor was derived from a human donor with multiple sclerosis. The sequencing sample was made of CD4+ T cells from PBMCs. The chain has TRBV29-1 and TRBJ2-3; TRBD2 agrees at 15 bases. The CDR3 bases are TGCAGCACTTGGACTAGCGGGAGGGGAGATACGCAGTATTTT. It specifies CSTWTSGRGDTQYF.